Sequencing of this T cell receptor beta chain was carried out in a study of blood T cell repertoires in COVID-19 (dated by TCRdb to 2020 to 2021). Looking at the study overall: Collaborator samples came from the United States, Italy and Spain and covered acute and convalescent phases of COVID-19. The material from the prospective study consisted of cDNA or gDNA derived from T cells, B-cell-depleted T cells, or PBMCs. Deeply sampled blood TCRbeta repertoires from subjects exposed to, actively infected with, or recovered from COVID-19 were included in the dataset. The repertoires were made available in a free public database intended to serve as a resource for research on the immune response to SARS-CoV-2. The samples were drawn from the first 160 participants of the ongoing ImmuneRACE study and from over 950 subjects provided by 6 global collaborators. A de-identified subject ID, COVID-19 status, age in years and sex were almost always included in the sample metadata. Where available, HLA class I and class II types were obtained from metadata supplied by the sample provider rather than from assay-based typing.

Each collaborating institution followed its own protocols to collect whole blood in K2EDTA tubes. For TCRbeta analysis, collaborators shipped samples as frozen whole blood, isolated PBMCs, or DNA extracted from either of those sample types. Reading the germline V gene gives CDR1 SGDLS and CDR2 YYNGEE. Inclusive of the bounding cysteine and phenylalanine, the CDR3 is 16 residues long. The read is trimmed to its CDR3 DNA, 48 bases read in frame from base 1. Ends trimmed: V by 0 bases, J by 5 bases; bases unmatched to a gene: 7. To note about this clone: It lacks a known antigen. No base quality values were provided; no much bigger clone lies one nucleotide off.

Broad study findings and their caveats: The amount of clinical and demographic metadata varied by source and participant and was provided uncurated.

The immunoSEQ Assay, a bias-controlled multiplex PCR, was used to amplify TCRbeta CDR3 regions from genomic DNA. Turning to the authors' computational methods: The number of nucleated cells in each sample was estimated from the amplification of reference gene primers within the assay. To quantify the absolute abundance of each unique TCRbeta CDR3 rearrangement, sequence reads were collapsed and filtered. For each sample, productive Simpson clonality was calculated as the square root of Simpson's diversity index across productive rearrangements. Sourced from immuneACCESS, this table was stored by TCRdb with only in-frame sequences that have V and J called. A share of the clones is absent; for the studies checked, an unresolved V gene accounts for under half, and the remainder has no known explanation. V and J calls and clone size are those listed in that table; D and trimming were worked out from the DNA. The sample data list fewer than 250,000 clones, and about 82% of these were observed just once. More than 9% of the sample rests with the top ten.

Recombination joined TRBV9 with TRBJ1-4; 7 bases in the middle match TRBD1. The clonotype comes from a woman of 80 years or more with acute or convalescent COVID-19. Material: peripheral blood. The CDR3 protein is CASSVGTGAPNEKLFF. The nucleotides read TGTGCCAGCAGCGTAGGTACAGGGGCGCCCAATGAAAAACTGTTTTTT.